Listed below are T cell receptor beta chains from one sample, sequenced in a study of blood T cells in healthy people across ages. TCRdb redid the calling of the 5' RACE reads with MiXCR, one entry per CDR3 protein. The profile covers 500,000 to 600,000 distinct CDR3 sequences, with roughly 28% appearing a single time and approximately 17% taken by the ten largest. Sequences were obtained from blood. Receptor source: a woman aged 70 to 79 in good health. Both conserved end residues are trimmed from each CDR3.

cdr3_aa cdr3_length j_call v_call
SVNKADTQY 9 TRBJ2-3 TRBV20-1
ATTGTKYNEQF 11 TRBJ2-1 TRBV24-1
ASKLTGTGNNEQF 13 - TRBV6-5
ASSPGTGIHGELF 13 TRBJ2-2 TRBV18
ASSQNPPADTQY 12 TRBJ2-3 TRBV18
SAPAGASGGAQY 12 TRBJ2-5 TRBV20-1
ASSLGGSSNQPQH 13 TRBJ1-5 TRBV7-2
SVGGLGRGTEAF 12 TRBJ1-1 TRBV29-1
SARGPGRNNYGYT 13 TRBJ1-2 TRBV20-1
ASSSGGGEYNEQF 13 TRBJ2-1 TRBV5-1
ASKERSGEQF 10 TRBJ2-1 TRBV2
ASSLGLLQPQH 11 TRBJ1-5 TRBV7-9
SAGPSGAQGKLF 12 TRBJ1-4 TRBV20-1
ASSHTLAGAGDTQY 14 TRBJ2-3 TRBV4-3
ASRADRLSGNTIY 13 TRBJ1-3 TRBV2
ASSISIGTGTSGANVLT 17 TRBJ2-6 TRBV27
ASSLAPSGEH 10 TRBJ2-4 TRBV7-9
ASSVASVTYEQY 12 TRBJ2-7 TRBV9
ASSLEPGGPENEQF 14 TRBJ2-1 TRBV7-9
ASSQPGTKGYT 11 TRBJ1-2 TRBV25-1
SARGSGGLTDTQY 13 TRBJ2-3 TRBV20-1
ASRPGGMNTEAF 12 TRBJ1-1 TRBV7-3
ASSQGANREF 10 TRBJ2-1 TRBV3-1
ASSPLEIPGDEKLF 14 TRBJ1-4 TRBV6-2/TRBV6-3
SAPSPGGTEAF 11 TRBJ1-1 TRBV20-1
ASSWQGARETQY 12 - TRBV7-9
SARGKGAPKETQY 13 TRBJ2-5 TRBV20-1
ASFRASKRGEKLF 13 TRBJ1-4 TRBV25-1
ASKKKTVLEKLF 12 TRBJ1-4 TRBV6-2/TRBV6-3
ASSLRPYTEAF 11 TRBJ1-1 TRBV7-3
ASGLYGRDFSGNTIY 15 TRBJ1-3 TRBV12-5
ASSQGWGGVYEQY 13 - TRBV4-3
SAFSLAGGPETQY 13 TRBJ2-5 TRBV20-1
SARRGQGDY 9 TRBJ2-5 TRBV20-1
ASGLSTGPSTDTQY 14 TRBJ2-3 TRBV12-5
ASSLVSGELF 10 TRBJ2-2 TRBV5-1
ASSPYSGALPHEQS 14 TRBJ2-1 TRBV6-2/TRBV6-3
ASSLETGVTEAF 12 TRBJ1-1 TRBV5-1
ASGPYSGANVLT 12 TRBJ2-6 TRBV5-1
ASRRGHLTAGTDTQY 15 TRBJ2-3 TRBV9
ASSQFLNSGNTIY 13 TRBJ1-3 TRBV4-2
ASSPRANLGDTQY 13 TRBJ2-3 TRBV18
ASGFLTGGDEQF 12 TRBJ2-1 TRBV12-5
ATSDLRPGQEFNEQF 15 TRBJ2-1 TRBV24-1
ASSFRNIQY 9 TRBJ2-4 TRBV7-2
SATTSGGGYNEQF 13 - TRBV20-1
ASSWRDTNTGELF 13 TRBJ2-2 TRBV7-9
ASSPEGLAGGNEQF 14 - TRBV18